This TCR beta chain was identified during a study of blood T cells in healthy people across ages. The study's findings and limits: Among T cells, TCR beta diversity per million cells dropped roughly linearly as age rose.

With respect to this clonotype: Its antigen is unknown.

Germline CDR1 MDHEN, CDR2 SYDVKM. The CDR3 spans 15 residues. V trimming: 3 bases; J trimming: 7 bases; junction bases outside the gene matches: 9. Primers used in a second PCR of about 7 to 12 cycles were a sample-barcoded 5' primer and a J-beta primer mix. One entry per CDR3 protein results from TCRdb running MiXCR on the 5' RACE reads. Of hundreds of thousands of distinct CDR3 sequences listed, about 25% are singletons. The data also belong to a second study, concerning T cells of mothers and their children.

Material for sequencing was blood. This chain uses TRBV28 with TRBJ1-2, with 9 bases identical to TRBD1. This receptor was taken from a boy aged 10-17 years in good health. The CDR3 loop is CASSLYRGHPSGYTF. Here the CDR3 DNA reads TGTGCCAGCAGTTTGTACAGGGGGCATCCGAGTGGCTACACCTTC.